The 25 T cell receptor beta chains presented below share a single source sample, sequenced in a study of T cells in Graves' hyperthyroidism and ophthalmopathy. Amplification of TCR beta CDR3 regions used RNA as the template. The study used the HTBI primer set for a first-round RT-PCR of the TCR CDR3. Using its own MiXCR run on the multiplex PCR reads, TCRdb lists one record per CDR3 protein. The data show approximately 530,000 distinct CDR3 sequences, with about 20% seen just once and 47% held by the top ten. The sample comprised blood. The origin of the receptors is a man aged 40-49 years with Graves' ophthalmopathy.

This clonotype has ten or more counts. The chain links TRBV30 to TRBJ1-4, with a possible D match to TRBD1 (5 bases). CDR3 length equals 12 residues. Germline CDR1 is GTSNPN and CDR2 is SVGIG (reference sequence). CDR3 DNA: TGTGCTCATGACAGCAGAAATGAAAAACTGTTTTTT. This gives the protein CAHDSRNEKLFF.

This clonotype occurred a few times. J is TRBJ2-3 and V is TRBV27; 10 bases fit TRBD2. This CDR3 has 17 residues. Germline V gene sequence: CDR1 MNHEY, CDR2 SMNVEV (reference sequence). J was trimmed by 2 bases and V by 0 bases; bases with no gene match: 5. CDR3 bases: TGTGCCAGCAGTTTATCGGGAGCGGGGGGGAACACAGATACGCAGTATTTT. Translating gives CASSLSGAGGNTDTQYF.

This clonotype turned up a few times. This rearrangement joins TRBV11-2 to TRBJ2-1; 8 bases match TRBD1. Germline V gene sequence: CDR1 SGHAT, CDR2 FQNNGV. The CDR3 extends over 16 amino acids. Trimming cost V 4 bases and J 3 bases; bases outside gene matches: 8. The CDR3 here is CASSSPGQEVYNEQFF. For the CDR3, the DNA is TGTGCCAGCAGCTCTCCGGGACAGGAAGTCTACAATGAGCAGTTCTTC.

The chain combines TRBV7-6 with TRBJ2-1; possibly TRBD1 for D (6 bases). CDR3 length: 12 residues. CDR1 is SGHVS and CDR2 is FNYEAQ in the germline V gene. Trimming took off 5 bases at V and 8 bases at J, with 10 bases between the two ends. CDR3 in DNA: TGTGCCAGCAGCCATTACAGGGATGAGCAGTTCTTC. Its translation is CASSHYRDEQFF.

J is TRBJ2-7 and V is TRBV28, with D possibly being TRBD1 (5 bases). This CDR3 contains 11 residues. The V and J ends lost 11 bases and 2 bases respectively, with 10 bases between them. Germline V gene data show CDR1 as MDHEN and CDR2 as SYDVKM. CDR3 coding DNA: TGTGCCGCAGGGTCGGCCTACGAGCAGTACTTC. This translates into CAAGSAYEQYF.

This clonotype has only a few counts. V usage is TRBV6-5 and J usage is TRBJ2-3; D assignment may be TRBD1 or TRBD2 (6 bases each). This CDR3 is 15 amino acids long. Looked up from germline, CDR1 is MNHEY and CDR2 is SVGAGI. Trimming stripped 0 bases from V and 6 bases from J, with 13 bases between. The CDR3 sequence is CASSYSGQGRDTQYF. In nucleotides, the CDR3 is TGTGCCAGCAGTTACTCTGGGCAGGGGAGGGATACGCAGTATTTT.

This clonotype was picked up a small number of times. V usage is TRBV18 and J usage is TRBJ2-2; 7 nucleotides align to TRBD2. V trimming: 5 bases; J trimming: 3 bases; junction bases outside the gene matches: 9. The CDR3 is made up of 16 amino acids. In germline, CDR1 is KGHSH, CDR2 LQKENI. The CDR3 coding sequence is TGTGCCAGCTCAGCAGTGGCTAGCGGATACACCGGGGAGCTGTTTTTT. It encodes CASSAVASGYTGELFF.

This clonotype was seen only a few times. The chain has TRBV5-1 and TRBJ2-3; unclear D gene. CDR1 is SGHRS, CDR2 YFSETQ, per germline. The CDR3 sequence is 15 residues long. V was clipped by 6 bases and J by 1 base, with 15 bases between them. The CDR3 sequence is CASNSGDTGTDTQYF. CDR3 nucleotide sequence: TGCGCCAGCAATAGTGGAGACACGGGCACAGATACGCAGTATTTT.

This chain joins TRBV18 and TRBJ2-4; D remains unclear. V dropped 3 bases and J dropped 1 base, with 10 bases sitting between them. Germline V gene data show CDR1 as KGHSH and CDR2 as LQKENI. The CDR3 runs to 15 residues. CDR3 residues: CASSPYVDAKNIQYF. CDR3 DNA sequence: TGTGCCAGCTCACCGTACGTTGACGCCAAAAACATTCAGTACTTC. Full variable domain (rest looked up from reference TRBV18 and TRBJ2-4): NAGVMQNPRHLVRRRGQEARLRCSPMKGHSHVYWYRQLPEEGLKFMVYLQKENIIDESGMPKERFSAEFPKEGPSILRIQQVVRGDSAAYFCASSPYVDAKNIQYFGAGTRLSVL.

This clonotype was seen a handful of times. This chain uses TRBV12-3 or TRBV12-4 with TRBJ2-1; D perhaps matches TRBD1 (5 bases). Trimming stripped 1 base from V and 9 bases from J, with 10 bases between. The CDR3 is 13 amino acids. As DNA, the CDR3 is TGTGCCAGCAGTTTAGGACAGACGAGTGAGCAGTTCTTC. Its translation is CASSLGQTSEQFF.

This sequence joins TRBV12-3 or TRBV12-4 and TRBJ1-4, with 7 bases that match TRBD1. The CDR3 length is 15 residues. With 5 bases clipped from V and 6 bases from J, the junction kept 9 bases outside the gene matches. The CDR3 DNA reads as TGTGCCAGCAGTCCACCCCCAGGGGGGGATGAAAAACTGTTTTTT. It encodes CASSPPPGGDEKLFF.

This clonotype was observed at least ten times. The chain employs TRBV3-1 and TRBJ1-5, with D possibly matching TRBD1 (6 bases). This CDR3 is built from 15 residues. From germline, CDR1 is LGHDT and CDR2 YNNKEL (reference sequence). V lost 4 bases and J 1 base, leaving 11 bases between the germline ends. This CDR3 reads CASSPGQISNQPQHF. The CDR3 DNA follows: TGTGCCAGCAGCCCCGGACAGATAAGCAATCAGCCCCAGCATTTT.

The genes are TRBV10-3 and TRBJ1-1; unclear D gene. CDR1 and CDR2 from the germline V gene are ENHRY and SYGVKD. The CDR3 totals 14 residues. Trimming stripped 3 bases from V and 3 bases from J, with 11 bases between. CDR3 nucleotides: TGTGCCATCAGTGACGTAGCCCAACACACTGAAGCTTTCTTT. Protein: CAISDVAQHTEAFF.

The CDR3 loop is CATSRDYRTGAGNTIYF. As DNA, the CDR3 is TGTGCCACCAGCAGAGATTACAGGACAGGGGCTGGAAACACCATATATTTT. The J gene is TRBJ1-3, the V gene TRBV15, with 9 bases aligning to TRBD1. The CDR3 is 17 amino acids. Trimming cost V 0 bases and J 2 bases; bases outside gene matches: 5. Germline CDR1 LNHNV, CDR2 YYDKDF (reference sequence). Full variable domain (outside the CDR3, taken from reference TRBV15 and TRBJ1-3): DAMVIQNPRYQVTQFGKPVTLSCSQTLNHNVMYWYQQKSSQAPKLLFHYYDKDFNNEADTPDNFQSRRPNTSFCFLDIRSPGLGDTAMYLCATSRDYRTGAGNTIYFGEGSWLTVV.

This clonotype was observed many times. The V gene is TRBV7-2, the J gene TRBJ2-1, with unresolved D. The CDR3 runs to 12 residues. V lost 5 bases, J lost 6 bases, and 8 bases lay in between. The germline V gene has CDR1 SGHTA and CDR2 FQGNSA. CDR3 in amino acids: CASSLPSNEQFF. Written as DNA, the CDR3 is TGTGCCAGCAGCCTCCCTAGCAATGAGCAGTTCTTC.

This clonotype was counted many times. This chain connects TRBV28 to TRBJ2-4; no definite D call. This CDR3 region has 14 residues. Germline-derived CDR1 and CDR2 are MDHEN and SYDVKM. V dropped 6 bases and J dropped 1 base, with 10 bases sitting between them. The CDR3 coding sequence is TGTGCCAGCAGCCCCCGTTGGGCCAAAAACATTCAGTACTTC. Protein sequence: CASSPRWAKNIQYF.

The chain uses TRBV14 and TRBJ1-4, with 7 positions matching TRBD1. The CDR3 extends over 15 amino acids. Per germline, CDR1 SGHDN and CDR2 FVKESK. V shed 4 bases, J shed 3 bases, and the junction held 5 bases outside the gene matches. CDR3 protein: CASSRIGTANEKLFF. Here the CDR3 DNA reads TGTGCCAGCAGCCGAATAGGGACAGCTAATGAAAAACTGTTTTTT.

This clonotype was counted at least ten times. The chain recombines TRBV5-1 with TRBJ2-1, with D hard to call. Trimming cost V 0 bases and J 5 bases, with 12 bases left between them. The CDR3 has 15 amino acids. Germline CDR1 is SGHRS and CDR2 is YFSETQ. DNA of the CDR3: TGCGCCAGCAGCTTGGGACGGCAGGTGGACAATGAGCAGTTCTTC. It encodes CASSLGRQVDNEQFF.

In its sample, this clonotype was seen a few times. V gene TRBV9 combines with J gene TRBJ2-5, with D perhaps matching TRBD1 or TRBD2 (6 bases each). Germline V gene sequence: CDR1 SGDLS, CDR2 YYNGEE. V was trimmed by 0 bases and J by 0 bases, leaving 15 bases between them. This CDR3 comprises 17 residues. CDR3 sequence: CASSVGGARQYQETQYF. The CDR3 nucleotides are TGTGCCAGCAGCGTAGGGGGGGCCCGTCAGTACCAAGAGACCCAGTACTTC.

There are a few counts of this clonotype. The CDR3 DNA follows: TGCAGCGTTGAAATGGATGACGACAGGGGTTATATGGCTTTCTTT. Encoded protein: CSVEMDDDRGYMAFF. The genes are TRBV29-1 and TRBJ1-1, with 8 bases lining up with TRBD1. The CDR3 length is 15 residues. Germline trimming cut 2 bases from V and 11 bases from J; bases unmatched to any gene: 16. Germline V gene lookup returns CDR1 SQVTM and CDR2 ANQGSEA.

This chain uses TRBV5-5 with TRBJ2-3; 8 bases align to TRBD1. Germline CDR1 is SGHKS and CDR2 is YYEKEE (reference sequence). The CDR3 is made up of 16 amino acids. V was clipped by 4 bases and J by 0 bases; unmatched bases: 7. The chain's CDR3 is CASSSRQGISTDTQYF. Written as DNA, the CDR3 is TGTGCCAGCAGCAGCCGACAGGGGATCAGCACAGATACGCAGTATTTT.

This clonotype has ten or more counts. The chain has TRBV18 and TRBJ1-1; tentative D call: TRBD1 (6 bases). V was cut by 4 bases and J by 4 bases, with 16 bases left in between. The CDR3 contains 15 residues. Germline CDR1 reads KGHSH; CDR2 reads LQKENI. CDR3 loop: CASSLGKEGVTEAFF. The CDR3 coding sequence is TGTGCCAGCTCACTAGGAAAAGAGGGGGTCACTGAAGCTTTCTTT.

Points on this clonotype: An end of the junction differs from the germline gene, which may be a read error. The CDR3 sequence is CASSDIRNTGEPFF. The CDR3 nucleotides are TGTGCCAGCAGTGATATTCGGAACACCGGGGAGCCGTTTTTT. This chain connects TRBV25-1 to TRBJ2-2; possibly TRBD2 for D (5 bases). CDR3 size: 14 residues. Germline V gene lookup returns CDR1 MGHDK and CDR2 SYGVNS.

The rearrangement links TRBV7-9 to TRBJ2-7; TRBD1 aligns across 7 bases. The CDR3 spans 16 residues. V dropped 4 bases and J dropped 0; count of bases not matched to a gene: 9. Germline CDR1 is SEHNR and CDR2 is FQNEAQ (reference sequence). The CDR3, as DNA: TGTGCCAGCAGCTCCCCGCCCGACAGGGACTCCTACGAGCAGTACTTC. It yields the protein CASSSPPDRDSYEQYF.

This clonotype was detected only once. The genes are TRBV6-1 and TRBJ2-5, with D possibly called TRBD1 or TRBD2 (7 bases each). Trimming cost V 5 bases and J 5 bases, with 21 bases left between them. The CDR3 runs to 16 residues. In germline, CDR1 is MNHNS, CDR2 SASEGT. The CDR3 loop reads CASSPEGAGVAETQYF. Here the CDR3 DNA reads TGTGCCAGCAGTCCCGAGGGGGCGGGAGTGGCCGAGACCCAGTACTTC.